This T cell receptor (beta chain) was identified in a study of T-cell reconstitution after alpha-beta-depleted transplantation in children. On this clonotype itself: Its antigen remains unknown. One base away lies a much larger clone, so this may be a sequencing read error. The CDR3 does not close with the conserved phenylalanine or tryptophan, likely indicating a read error.

V dropped 6 bases and J dropped 2; count of bases not matched to a gene: 12. The CDR3 spans 15 residues. Germline loops: CDR1 DFQATT, CDR2 SNEGSKA (reference sequence). Study-level points and caveats: As was reported, about two months after transplant, alpha-beta T cells came from several hundred expanded graft clones. Some patients showed high day-60 TCRbeta diversity, which derived from surviving recipient T cells and thymic progenitors. Counts and diversity of T cells one year after transplant came mostly from newly produced T cells.

During its preparation, the TCRbeta library received unique molecular identifiers. In TCRdb, the PCR reads were re-called with MiXCR into one record per CDR3 protein. The sample includes approximately 290,000 distinct CDR3 sequences, approximately 10% of them seen just once. The clonotype originates from a male patient aged 2 to 10 who had a stem cell transplant for chronic granulomatous disease, so the T cells may come from the graft donor. The J gene is TRBJ2-7, the V gene TRBV20-1; 8 bases align to TRBD1. The specimen comprised peripheral blood, sampled 180 days after TCRalphabeta/CD19-depleted stem cell transplant. CDR3 region: CSAPDRASTTYEQYY. The DNA for the CDR3 is TGCAGTGCCCCGGACAGGGCCAGCACCACCTACGAGCAGTACTAC.